These 32 T cell receptor beta chains originate from one sample sequenced in a study of STAT5B mutations in CD4+ large granular lymphocyte leukemia. The table came from immunoSEQ multiplex PCR; TCRdb's copy has only in-frame clones and leaves some out. The sample has 25,000 to 35,000 clones, 75% to 85% seen once. The sample was CD4+ T cells from blood buffy coats. These receptors were obtained from a human donor in good health.

The rearrangement joins TRBV7-2 to TRBJ2-7; TRBD2 aligns across 10 bases. J was trimmed by 6 bases and V by 4 bases; bases with no gene match: 9. The CDR3 extends over 15 amino acids. Germline-derived CDR1 and CDR2 are SGHTA and FQGNSA. The DNA of the CDR3 is TGTGCCAGCAGCTCCGGGGTAGCGGGAGGATTCGAGCAGTACTTC. Its translation is CASSSGVAGGFEQYF.

The rearrangement joins TRBV14 to TRBJ1-2; weak D call: TRBD1 (6 bases). V was pared by 4 bases and J by 5 bases, with 14 bases between. CDR1 SGHDN and CDR2 FVKESK come from the germline V gene. The CDR3 loop spans 14 amino acids. The CDR3 sequence is CASSPTRQVYGYTF. The CDR3 coding sequence is TGTGCCAGCAGCCCGACCAGACAGGTTTATGGCTACACCTTC.

V is TRBV9 and J is TRBJ2-2; TRBD2 matches 11 bases. The CDR3 runs to 16 residues. Germline loops: CDR1 SGDLS, CDR2 YYNGEE. V shed 3 bases and J 6 bases; nucleotides not matched to a gene: 7. CDR3 nucleotide sequence: TGTGCCAGCAGCGCCTCCGGGACTAGCGGTGCCGGGGAGCTGTTTTTT. It codes for CASSASGTSGAGELFF.

The V and J genes are TRBV19 and TRBJ2-5; no firm D call. CDR1 is LNHDA and CDR2 is SQIVND in the germline V gene (reference sequence). V gave up 8 bases and J gave up 2 bases, with 15 bases separating them. CDR3 length equals 14 residues. CDR3 coding DNA: TGTGCCAGTCCCGCCGAGACGGTACAAGAGACCCAGTACTTC. It specifies CASPAETVQETQYF.

This chain links TRBV27 with TRBJ2-5, with 11 bases that match TRBD2. With V trimmed by 4 bases and J by 1 base, 8 bases remained unmatched. CDR3 size: 17 residues. Germline CDR1 is MNHEY and CDR2 is SMNVEV (reference sequence). The CDR3 DNA reads TGTGCCAGCAGTTCAGTAGCGGGAGGGCCACCCCAAGAGACCCAGTACTTC. Protein sequence: CASSSVAGGPPQETQYF.

The genes are TRBV30 and TRBJ1-1, with 7 positions matching TRBD1. The ends lost 2 bases at V and 5 bases at J; junction bases unmatched: 2. The CDR3 loop spans 12 amino acids. CDR1 and CDR2 (germline): GTSNPN, SVGIG (reference sequence). CDR3 in amino acids: CAWSMTGTEAFF. The DNA of the CDR3 is TGTGCCTGGAGTATGACAGGGACTGAAGCTTTCTTT.

This chain uses TRBV7-2 with TRBJ2-7; the D is unclear. Between the trimmed V and J ends, which lost 2 bases and 1 base, there was a span of 12 bases. Looked up from germline, CDR1 is SGHTA and CDR2 is FQGNSA. The CDR3 sequence is 15 residues long. The DNA for the CDR3 is TGTGCCAGCAGCTTACAGTCGCTCTCTTCCTACGAGCAGTACTTC. Amino acid sequence: CASSLQSLSSYEQYF.

The genes are TRBV5-6 and TRBJ2-5; no clear D. This CDR3 has 11 amino acids. Germline V gives CDR1 SGHDT, CDR2 YYEEEE. Trimming removed 0 bases at V and 5 bases at J, with 2 bases between. CDR3 residues: CASSLDETQYF. CDR3 nucleotide sequence: TGTGCCAGCAGCTTGGATGAGACCCAGTACTTC.

The chain uses TRBV7-2 and TRBJ2-3; D gene uncertain. V was clipped by 3 bases and J by 3 bases, with 10 bases between them. The CDR3 extends over 14 amino acids. Germline values: CDR1 SGHTA, CDR2 FQGNSA. CDR3 DNA: TGTGCCAGCAGCTTCCTTGGGGTTACAGATACGCAGTATTTT. Its translation: CASSFLGVTDTQYF.

The chain is built from TRBV27 and TRBJ1-1, with D maybe TRBD1 (5 bases). The CDR3 loop spans 14 amino acids. The germline gives CDR1 MNHEY, CDR2 SMNVEV (reference sequence). V was clipped by 8 bases and J by 4 bases, with 17 bases between them. The CDR3 region is CASSLEGFGTEAFF. As DNA, the CDR3 is TGTGCCAGCTCCCTTGAGGGGTTTGGCACTGAAGCTTTCTTT.

This chain joins TRBV28 and TRBJ2-7; TRBD1 matches 8 bases. There are 12 residues in the CDR3. Germline values: CDR1 MDHEN, CDR2 SYDVKM. V lost 8 bases and J lost 3; bases outside the gene matches: 3. CDR3 loop: CASRQGIYEQYF. The CDR3 bases are TGTGCCAGCCGACAGGGGATCTACGAGCAGTACTTC. The full variable domain, with the rest looked up from reference TRBV28 and TRBJ2-7, is DVKVTQSSRYLVKRTGEKVFLECVQDMDHENMFWYRQDPGLGLRLIYFSYDVKMKEKGDIPEGYSVSREKKERFSLILESASTNQTSMYLCASRQGIYEQYFGPGTRLTVT.

The CDR3 nucleotides read TGTGCCAGCAGTCAGCGGGGGATCCGGGACAGGGTACGTTACGGAAACACCATATATTTT. Its protein product is CASSQRGIRDRVRYGNTIYF. This sequence joins TRBV28 and TRBJ1-3; 9 positions agree with TRBD1. Trimming cost V 5 bases and J 4 bases; bases outside gene matches: 21. Looked up from germline, CDR1 is MDHEN and CDR2 is SYDVKM. This CDR3 spans 20 amino acids.

This chain connects TRBV18 to TRBJ2-2, with TRBD2 as a possible D gene (6 bases). The CDR3 extends over 13 amino acids. Trimming removed 5 bases from V and 3 bases from J, with 7 bases in between. Germline V CDR1 and CDR2: KGHSH, LQKENI. The DNA for the CDR3 is TGTGCCAGCTCAAGGGACTACACCGGGGAGCTGTTTTTT. As protein: CASSRDYTGELFF.

The chain uses TRBV5-8 and TRBJ2-7, with 10 bases matching TRBD1. Germline CDR1 SGHTS, CDR2 YDEGEE. V lost 0 bases, J lost 3 bases, and 6 bases stayed unmatched. The CDR3 contains 16 residues. The CDR3 region has the DNA TGTGCCAGCAGCTTGGAGTTCGGGACAGGGGTCTACGAGCAGTACTTC. It is translated as CASSLEFGTGVYEQYF. Together with reference TRBV5-8 and TRBJ2-7, the CDR3 gives the full variable domain: EAGVTQSPTHLIKTRGQQATLRCSPISGHTSVYWYQQALGLGLQFLLWYDEGEERNRGNFPPRFSGRQFPNYSSELNVNALELEDSALYLCASSLEFGTGVYEQYFGPGTRLTVT.

V is TRBV11-2 and J is TRBJ1-4; 7 positions agree with TRBD1. V lost 4 bases, J lost 8 bases, and 10 bases stayed unmatched. Per the germline V gene, CDR1 is SGHAT and CDR2 is FQNNGV. The CDR3 contains 15 residues. CDR3 in DNA: TGTGCCAGCAGCTACGACAGGGCGGAGGGGGAAAAACTGTTTTTT. Protein sequence: CASSYDRAEGEKLFF.

V usage is TRBV11-3 and J usage is TRBJ1-5; no clear D. Germline V gene data show CDR1 as SGHNT and CDR2 as YENEEA. This CDR3 region has 10 residues. V lost 10 bases and J lost 8, with 9 bases in between. The CDR3 loop reads CATPEEPQHF. For the CDR3, the DNA is TGTGCCACCCCGGAGGAGCCCCAGCATTTT.

The chain links TRBV7-8 to TRBJ2-3, with 9 bases lining up with TRBD1. Germline-derived CDR1 and CDR2 are SGHVS and FQNEAQ. J lost 7 bases, V lost 4 bases, and 6 bases had no gene match. The CDR3 spans 14 residues. The CDR3 coding sequence is TGTGCCAGCAGCTCCTGGACAGGGGCGAATACGCAGTATTTT. As protein: CASSSWTGANTQYF. Based on the CDR3 plus reference TRBV7-8 and TRBJ2-3, the full variable domain is GAGVSQSPRYKVAKRGQDVALRCDPISGHVSLFWYQQALGQGPEFLTYFQNEAQLDKSGLPSDRFFAERPEGSVSTLKIQRTQQEDSAVYLCASSSWTGANTQYFGPGTRLTVL.

The chain has TRBV28 and TRBJ2-7; D unclear. CDR3 length equals 11 residues. Germline lookup yields CDR1 MDHEN and CDR2 SYDVKM. Trimming removed 6 bases at V and 3 bases at J, with 6 bases between. CDR3 nucleotide sequence: TGTGCCAGCAGCTCCGACTACGAGCAGTACTTC. This translates into CASSSDYEQYF.

This rearrangement joins TRBV18 to TRBJ2-5; D is possibly TRBD2 (6 bases). V was shortened by 5 bases and J by 1 base, with 11 bases between the two germline ends. Germline values: CDR1 KGHSH, CDR2 LQKENI. The CDR3 is made up of 14 amino acids. This chain's CDR3 is CASSFGGGQETQYF. CDR3 coding DNA: TGTGCCAGCTCATTCGGGGGAGGCCAAGAGACCCAGTACTTC.

The chain recombines TRBV19 with TRBJ2-6; 9 nucleotides line up with TRBD1. Per germline, CDR1 LNHDA and CDR2 SQIVND (reference sequence). Trimming cost V 4 bases and J 11 bases; bases outside gene matches: 9. There are 15 residues in the CDR3. The CDR3 here is CASSSPGQGKDVLTF. Here the CDR3 DNA reads TGTGCCAGTAGTAGTCCTGGACAGGGGAAGGACGTCCTGACTTTC.

The chain recombines TRBV5-1 with TRBJ1-4; a possible D gene is TRBD1 (6 bases). Germline assignment: CDR1 SGHRS and CDR2 YFSETQ. The V end lost 2 bases, the J end lost 10 bases, and 21 bases lay between the germline ends. This CDR3 region has 16 residues. CDR3 in amino acids: CASSLMQGPGGGKLFF. The CDR3 nucleotides read TGCGCCAGCAGCTTAATGCAGGGGCCAGGTGGGGGAAAACTGTTTTTT.

The chain combines TRBV14 with TRBJ1-3; unclear D gene. The germline V gene encodes CDR1 SGHDN and CDR2 FVKESK. Trimming stripped 5 bases from V and 0 bases from J, with 11 bases between. CDR3 size: 15 residues. CDR3 residues: CASSEVSSSGNTIYF. In DNA, the CDR3 is TGTGCCAGCAGCGAAGTGAGCAGCTCTGGAAACACCATATATTTT.

The chain recombines TRBV28 with TRBJ2-7; the D is unclear. CDR1 is MDHEN and CDR2 is SYDVKM in the germline V gene. The germline V and J ends were trimmed by 7 bases and 0 bases, with 4 bases remaining between them. The CDR3 loop spans 11 amino acids. In nucleotides, the CDR3 is TGTGCCAGCACCGCCTCCTACGAGCAGTACTTC. It yields the protein CASTASYEQYF.

This chain links TRBV5-8 with TRBJ2-7; TRBD1 aligns across 10 bases. Germline CDR1 is SGHTS and CDR2 is YDEGEE. The V segment lost 5 bases and the J segment 5 bases; nucleotides outside the gene matches: 4. The CDR3 length is 13 residues. The CDR3 spells CASRLTGGHEQYF. In DNA, the CDR3 is TGTGCCAGCAGACTGACAGGGGGCCACGAGCAGTACTTC.

The chain employs TRBV6-5 and TRBJ1-5, with 8 nucleotides matching TRBD1. Per germline, CDR1 MNHEY and CDR2 SVGAGI. The CDR3 runs to 14 residues. V lost 4 bases to trimming and J lost 5 bases; unmatched junction nucleotides: 4. The CDR3 DNA sequence: TGTGCCAGCAGTTGGGGGACAGGAGATCAGCCCCAGCATTTT. It codes for CASSWGTGDQPQHF.

The chain has TRBV6-1 and TRBJ1-5; 8 bases match TRBD1. Germline V gives CDR1 MNHNS, CDR2 SASEGT. V lost 6 bases to trimming and J lost 3 bases; unmatched junction nucleotides: 4. This CDR3 spans 14 amino acids. In DNA, the CDR3 is TGTGCCAGCAGATTGACAGGGGTCAATCAGCCCCAGCATTTT. Protein sequence: CASRLTGVNQPQHF.

The chain employs TRBV10-1 and TRBJ2-4, with a possible D match to TRBD2 (6 bases). Germline assignment: CDR1 WNHNN and CDR2 SYGVQD (reference sequence). This CDR3 comprises 13 residues. Between the trimmed V and J ends, which lost 4 bases and 8 bases, there was a span of 12 bases. The CDR3, as DNA: TGCGCCAGCAGTGGGGAGGACTTTGACATTCAGTACTTC. It translates to CASSGEDFDIQYF.

The chain recombines TRBV5-4 with TRBJ1-1; D unresolved. The CDR3 is 15 residues long. Germline-derived CDR1 and CDR2 are SGHNT and YYREEE (reference sequence). Trimming took 4 bases from V and 1 from J, leaving 14 bases between them. As DNA, the CDR3 is TGTGCCAGCAGCACCGAGGCGCGCGGGAACACTGAAGCTTTCTTT. Translating gives CASSTEARGNTEAFF.

V and J are TRBV28 and TRBJ2-5, with a weak D call TRBD1 (6 bases). This CDR3 spans 14 amino acids. V gave up 6 bases and J gave up 4 bases, with 15 bases separating them. In germline, CDR1 is MDHEN, CDR2 SYDVKM. Here the CDR3 reads CASSQQGPGETQYF. CDR3 sequence (DNA): TGTGCCAGCAGCCAACAGGGCCCCGGAGAGACCCAGTACTTC.

The chain carries TRBV30 and TRBJ2-3; D gene ambiguous. This CDR3 has 11 amino acids. The V gene lost 1 base and the J gene lost 9 bases, with 8 bases spanning the gap. The germline CDR1 and CDR2 sequences are GTSNPN and SVGIG (reference sequence). The CDR3 region has the DNA TGTGCCTGGAGTGCTCAAGGGACGCAGTATTTT. It is translated as CAWSAQGTQYF.

The gene calls are TRBV27 and TRBJ1-5; D not certain. The CDR3 is 12 amino acids. The ends were cut back, 3 bases at V and 7 bases at J, with 7 bases in the middle. Germline CDR1 MNHEY, CDR2 SMNVEV (reference sequence). Written as DNA, the CDR3 is TGTGCCAGCAGTTTGAGAGGGCAGCCCCAGCATTTT. It encodes CASSLRGQPQHF.

V and J are TRBV18 and TRBJ2-7; D unclear. V lost 2 bases and J lost 0, with 5 bases in between. CDR1 is KGHSH and CDR2 is LQKENI in the germline V gene. This CDR3 region has 13 residues. The CDR3 region is CASSPASSYEQYF. Here the CDR3 DNA reads TGTGCCAGCTCACCAGCTAGCTCCTACGAGCAGTACTTC.